These T cell receptor beta chains were read from a single sample in a study of T cell repertoires in cytomegalovirus infection. MiXCR, run by TCRdb on the reads, gives a single entry per CDR3 protein. The sample includes around 530,000 distinct CDR3 sequences, about 25% of them seen just once. Sequencing was done on a sample of PBMCs. The receptors originated from a human donor in good health (CMV status not recorded). Some clones in this sample may be carry-over from other donors' samples. Both conserved end residues are trimmed from each CDR3. Clone size, where shown, is once, few, many, or a class for clones that have expanded.

J,V,length,size,CDR3
TRBJ2-5,TRBV7-2,15,few,ASSGRSLGDSQETQY
TRBJ2-1,TRBV6-6,13,few,ASMKGINYGNEQF
TRBJ2-1,TRBV4-1,15,few,ASSQPTASGRKNEQF
TRBJ2-7,TRBV7-6,14,many,ASREEPGQGNYEQY
TRBJ2-7,TRBV12-3/TRBV12-4,11,few,ASSLEVTYEQY
TRBJ1-6,TRBV12-3/TRBV12-4,15,few,ASSLFVPTALDSPLH
TRBJ1-5,TRBV6-2/TRBV6-3,15,.,ASSYSSPGQAHQPQH
TRBJ1-1,TRBV28,15,few,ASSLGQGYLMNTEAF
TRBJ1-2,TRBV6-1,15,.,ASSDLGRFAVIYGYT
TRBJ2-1,TRBV5-3,15,once,ASSRKLAGASYNEQF
TRBJ1-2,TRBV24-1,13,.,ATSDSGRGDYGYT
TRBJ1-5,TRBV7-8,14,.,ASSLAGQGINQPQH
TRBJ1-2,TRBV12-3/TRBV12-4,12,many,ASKLQGAYDGYT
TRBJ2-1,TRBV6-6,14,.,ASSVFGRASSNEQF
TRBJ1-5,TRBV7-2,13,many,ASSLAAILNQPQH
TRBJ2-1,TRBV12-3/TRBV12-4,14,few,ASSLGGSGRSSEQF
TRBJ2-1,TRBV7-9,12,once,ASSYEGILGEQF
TRBJ1-1,TRBV9,11,.,ASSVAQGTEAF
TRBJ2-2,TRBV28,13,once,ASGPGGSGTGELF
TRBJ2-7,TRBV3-1,11,.,ASSARDKYEQY
TRBJ2-7,TRBV7-6,11,.,ASMGGRAREQY
TRBJ1-1,TRBV12-3/TRBV12-4,9,.,ASSFRVEAF
TRBJ2-1,TRBV19,16,.,ASSMYFVGAGGRNEQF
TRBJ1-3,TRBV6-5,13,few,ASSLDRGRGNTIY
TRBJ1-5,TRBV7-2,11,many,ASSLGYNQPQH
TRBJ2-7,TRBV28,10,.,ASSLQAREQY
TRBJ1-5,TRBV5-6,13,.,ASSSKGKANQPQH
TRBJ2-7,TRBV7-6,14,many,ASSLEPAGQGYEQY
TRBJ2-3,TRBV6-2/TRBV6-3,13,.,ASSDSGSSPDTQY
TRBJ1-5,TRBV12-3/TRBV12-4,15,.,ASSLAPGRGENQPQH
TRBJ2-5,TRBV6-6,14,.,ASRPRERRTGETQY
TRBJ2-3,TRBV7-4,13,.,ASSQGQGFTDTQY
TRBJ2-3,TRBV7-2,15,many,ASSLEGEGRSTDTQY
TRBJ2-1,TRBV27,13,few,ASSLEGGVQDEQF
TRBJ2-5,TRBV7-2,12,.,ASRVAGPPETQY
TRBJ1-5,TRBV15,13,.,ATSQTGQFGQPQH
TRBJ2-3,TRBV20-1,16,.,SASTSGRASLSTDTQY
TRBJ1-2,TRBV7-4,10,.,ASRTQGHGYT
TRBJ1-3,TRBV3-1,13,.,ASSQDTGVGNTIY
TRBJ2-5,TRBV2,12,.,ASSDGDDQETQY
TRBJ1-5,TRBV20-1,11,many,SADRGSDQPQH
TRBJ1-4,TRBV7-8,13,many,ASSLAGYLSEKLF
TRBJ1-4,TRBV11-2,18,few,ASSLGSPRDTRRGEEKLF
TRBJ2-3,TRBV12-3/TRBV12-4,13,.,ASSTGRESTDTQY
TRBJ1-1,TRBV5-1,13,few,ASSPVGPLNTEAF
TRBJ2-7,TRBV7-8,13,many,ASSFLAGNFYEQY
TRBJ2-1,TRBV7-2,13,.,ASSSQGSGVDEQF
TRBJ2-1,TRBV7-2,16,many,ASSLEGQGISSYNEQF
TRBJ1-5,TRBV4-3,12,.,ASSHVAYNQPQH
TRBJ1-2,TRBV5-4,12,.,ASSTGTPGGGYT
TRBJ1-1,TRBV7-9,14,.,ASSQPGQGVGTEAF
TRBJ1-2,TRBV7-9,11,many,ASSLGVPDGYT
TRBJ2-2,TRBV19,14,few,ASSIVGGSNTGELF
TRBJ2-1,TRBV7-2,15,few,ASSSGWSGGSYNEQF